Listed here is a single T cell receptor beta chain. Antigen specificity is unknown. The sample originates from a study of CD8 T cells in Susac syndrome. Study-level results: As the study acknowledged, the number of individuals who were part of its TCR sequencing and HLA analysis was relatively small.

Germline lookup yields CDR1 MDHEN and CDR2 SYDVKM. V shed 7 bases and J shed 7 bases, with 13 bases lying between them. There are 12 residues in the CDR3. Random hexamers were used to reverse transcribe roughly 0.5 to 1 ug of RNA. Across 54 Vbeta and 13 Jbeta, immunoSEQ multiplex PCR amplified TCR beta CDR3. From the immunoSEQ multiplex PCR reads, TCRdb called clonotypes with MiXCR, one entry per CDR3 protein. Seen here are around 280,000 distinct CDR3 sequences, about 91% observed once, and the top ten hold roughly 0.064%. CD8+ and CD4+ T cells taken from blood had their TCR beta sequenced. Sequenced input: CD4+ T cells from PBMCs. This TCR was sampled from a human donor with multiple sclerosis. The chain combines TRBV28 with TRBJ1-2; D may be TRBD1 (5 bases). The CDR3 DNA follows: TGTGCCAGCATTAACAGGATTGGTGGCTACACCTTC. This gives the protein CASINRIGGYTF.